The 2 T cell receptor beta chains below all came from one sample that was sequenced in a study of T cells in Graves' hyperthyroidism and ophthalmopathy (dated by TCRdb to between 2018 and 2021). Libraries were prepared through multiplex PCR. Sequencing used an Illumina HiSeq 2000. Amplification of TCR beta CDR3 regions was carried out from RNA transcripts. The first round of RT-PCR for the TCR CDR3 was performed with the HTBI primer set and the Qiagen OneStep RT-PCR kit. TCRdb reanalyzed the raw reads on its own, using fastp at Q25 for trimming and MiXCR for clone calling, and kept in-frame beta chains. Each record represents a unique CDR3 protein, reported with the most common genes and DNA among its rows. Recorded for this sample are some 340,000 distinct CDR3 sequences; roughly an eighth of them occurred a single time. 34% of the sample rests with the top ten. The sample was blood. Receptor source: a woman in her thirties or forties with Graves' ophthalmopathy.

This clonotype was seen many times. The chain has TRBV6-1 and TRBJ1-1; no definite D call. The CDR3 spans 15 residues. Trimming removed 6 bases from V and 4 bases from J, with 18 bases in between. CDR1 is MNHNS and CDR2 is SASEGT in the germline V gene. Here the CDR3 DNA reads TGTGCCAGCAGCCTGCGCATTGGCATGGCCACTGAAGCTTTCTTT. Its protein product is CASSLRIGMATEAFF.

In this sample, this clonotype turned up many times. The chain couples TRBV6-5 to TRBJ2-1, with D perhaps TRBD2 (6 bases). Trimming took off 0 bases at V and 9 bases at J, with 9 bases between the two ends. Germline assignment: CDR1 MNHEY and CDR2 SVGAGI. This CDR3 is built from 13 residues. The CDR3 spells CASSYSGGFEQFF. The CDR3 coding sequence is TGTGCCAGCAGTTACTCGGGGGGATTTGAGCAGTTCTTC.